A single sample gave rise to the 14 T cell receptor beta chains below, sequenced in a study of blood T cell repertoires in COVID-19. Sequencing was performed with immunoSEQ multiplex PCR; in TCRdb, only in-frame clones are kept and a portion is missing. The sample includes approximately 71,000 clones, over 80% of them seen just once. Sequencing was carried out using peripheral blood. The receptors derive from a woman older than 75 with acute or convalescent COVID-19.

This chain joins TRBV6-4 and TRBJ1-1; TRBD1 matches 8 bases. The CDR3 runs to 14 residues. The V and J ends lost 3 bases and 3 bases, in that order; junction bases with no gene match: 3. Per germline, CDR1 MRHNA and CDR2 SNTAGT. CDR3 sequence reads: CASSENRGDTEAFF. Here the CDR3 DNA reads TGTGCCAGCAGTGAAAACAGGGGGGACACTGAAGCTTTCTTT.

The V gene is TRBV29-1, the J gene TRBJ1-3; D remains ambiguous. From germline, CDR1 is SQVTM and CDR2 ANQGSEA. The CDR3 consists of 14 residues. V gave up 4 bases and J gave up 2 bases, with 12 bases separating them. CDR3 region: CSVGLRKTGNTIYF. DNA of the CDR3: TGCAGCGTTGGACTGAGAAAGACTGGAAACACCATATATTTT.

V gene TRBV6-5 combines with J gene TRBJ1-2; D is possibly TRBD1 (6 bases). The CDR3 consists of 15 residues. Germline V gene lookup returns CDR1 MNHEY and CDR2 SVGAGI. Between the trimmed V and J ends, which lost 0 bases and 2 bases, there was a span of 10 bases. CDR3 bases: TGTGCCAGCAGTTACTCGATGGGACAAAACTATGGCTACACCTTC. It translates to CASSYSMGQNYGYTF.

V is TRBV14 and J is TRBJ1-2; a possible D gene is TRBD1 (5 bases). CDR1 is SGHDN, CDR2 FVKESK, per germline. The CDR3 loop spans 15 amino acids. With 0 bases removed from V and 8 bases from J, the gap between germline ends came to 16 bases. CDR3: CASSQDFRQSKGYTF. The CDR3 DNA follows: TGTGCCAGCAGCCAAGATTTTAGACAGTCGAAGGGCTACACCTTC.

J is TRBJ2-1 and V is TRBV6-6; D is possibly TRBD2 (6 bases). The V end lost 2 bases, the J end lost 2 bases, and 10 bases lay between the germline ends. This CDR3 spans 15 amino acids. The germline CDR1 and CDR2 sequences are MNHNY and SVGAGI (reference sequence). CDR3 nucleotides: TGTGCCAGCAGTTACGACCGCGGGGCCTACAATGAGCAGTTCTTC. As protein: CASSYDRGAYNEQFF.

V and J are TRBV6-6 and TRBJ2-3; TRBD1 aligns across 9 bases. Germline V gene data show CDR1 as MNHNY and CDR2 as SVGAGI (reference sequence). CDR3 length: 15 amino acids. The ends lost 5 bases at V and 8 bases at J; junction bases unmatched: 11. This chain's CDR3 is CASSPGTGSAGTQYF. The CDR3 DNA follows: TGTGCCAGCAGTCCCGGGACAGGGAGTGCAGGTACGCAGTATTTT.

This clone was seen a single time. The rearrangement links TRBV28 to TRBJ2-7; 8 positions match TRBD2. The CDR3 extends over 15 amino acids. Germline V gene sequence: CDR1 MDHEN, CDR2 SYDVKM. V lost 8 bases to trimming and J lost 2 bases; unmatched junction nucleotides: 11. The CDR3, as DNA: TGTGCCAGCTGTAAAGGGGCGGGAGGTACCTACGAGCAGTACTTC. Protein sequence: CASCKGAGGTYEQYF. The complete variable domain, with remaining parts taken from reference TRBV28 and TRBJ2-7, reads DVKVTQSSRYLVKRTGEKVFLECVQDMDHENMFWYRQDPGLGLRLIYFSYDVKMKEKGDIPEGYSVSREKKERFSLILESASTNQTSMYLCASCKGAGGTYEQYFGPGTRLTVT.

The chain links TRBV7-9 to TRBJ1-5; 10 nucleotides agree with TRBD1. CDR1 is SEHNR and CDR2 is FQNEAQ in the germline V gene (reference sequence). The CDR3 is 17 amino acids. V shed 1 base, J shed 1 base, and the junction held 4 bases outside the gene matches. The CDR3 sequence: CASSLGTGQGSNQPQHF. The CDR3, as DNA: TGTGCCAGCAGCTTAGGTACGGGACAGGGGAGCAATCAGCCCCAGCATTTT.

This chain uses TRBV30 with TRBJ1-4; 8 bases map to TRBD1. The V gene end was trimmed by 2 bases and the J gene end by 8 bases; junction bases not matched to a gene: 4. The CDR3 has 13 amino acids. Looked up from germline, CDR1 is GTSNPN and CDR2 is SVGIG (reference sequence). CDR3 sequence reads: CAWSIGTGEKLFF. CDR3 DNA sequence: TGTGCCTGGAGTATCGGGACAGGCGAAAAACTGTTTTTT. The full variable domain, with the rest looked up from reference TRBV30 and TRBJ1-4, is SQTIHQWPATLVQPVGSPLSLECTVEGTSNPNLYWYRQAAGRGLQLLFYSVGIGQISSEVPQNLSASRPQDRQFILSSKKLLLSDSGFYLCAWSIGTGEKLFFGSGTQLSVL.

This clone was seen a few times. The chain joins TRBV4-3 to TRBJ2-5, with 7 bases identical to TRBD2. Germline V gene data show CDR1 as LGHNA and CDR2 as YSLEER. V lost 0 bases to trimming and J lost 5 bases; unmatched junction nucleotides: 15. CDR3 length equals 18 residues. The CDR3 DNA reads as TGCGCCAGCAGCCAAGATTTAATTGGTCGCGGGAGAGGTGAGACCCAGTACTTC. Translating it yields CASSQDLIGRGRGETQYF.

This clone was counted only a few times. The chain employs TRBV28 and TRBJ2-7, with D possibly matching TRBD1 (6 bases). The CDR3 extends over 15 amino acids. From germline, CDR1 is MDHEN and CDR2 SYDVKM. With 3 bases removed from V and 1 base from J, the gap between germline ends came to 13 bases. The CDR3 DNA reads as TGTGCCAGCAGTTTGGAGCAGGGGTGGTCCTACGAGCAGTACTTC. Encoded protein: CASSLEQGWSYEQYF.

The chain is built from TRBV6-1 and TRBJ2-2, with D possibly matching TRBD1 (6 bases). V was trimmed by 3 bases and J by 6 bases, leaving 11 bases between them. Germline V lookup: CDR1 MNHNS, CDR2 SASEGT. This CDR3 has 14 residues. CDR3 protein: CASSDWGLAGELFF. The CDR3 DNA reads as TGTGCCAGCAGTGATTGGGGGCTCGCCGGGGAGCTGTTTTTT.

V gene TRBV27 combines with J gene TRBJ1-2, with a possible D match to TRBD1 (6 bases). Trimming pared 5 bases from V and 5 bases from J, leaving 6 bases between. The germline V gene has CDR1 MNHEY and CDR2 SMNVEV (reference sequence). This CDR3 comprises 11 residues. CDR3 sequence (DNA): TGTGCCAGCAGTCAGGGGTATGGCTACACCTTC. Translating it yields CASSQGYGYTF.

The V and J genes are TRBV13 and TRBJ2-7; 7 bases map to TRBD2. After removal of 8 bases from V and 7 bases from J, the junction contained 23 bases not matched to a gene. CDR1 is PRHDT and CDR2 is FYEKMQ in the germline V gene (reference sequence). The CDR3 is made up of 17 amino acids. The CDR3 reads CASGLWGIGGGTREQYF. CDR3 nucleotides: TGTGCCAGCGGATTGTGGGGGATAGGCGGGGGTACTAGGGAGCAGTACTTC.